The rows below give T cell receptor beta chains drawn from one sample of a study of control samples from healthy donors and cancer patients. Profiling relied on immunoSEQ multiplex PCR, and the TCRdb table lists in-frame clones only, not all of them. Found here are some 120,000 clones, about 87% of them singletons; the top ten hold about 12%. Sequenced: blood. Receptors were obtained from a man aged 25-45 years in good health. CDR3s include the opening cysteine and the closing phenylalanine or tryptophan. The order of the fields is CDR3 protein, CDR3 DNA, D gene, V gene, clone size, J gene. D genes are given only for firm matches. Where a row states a size, it is once, few, many or the class of an expanded clone; other rows omit it.

CDR3aa: CASSLRAPGLGGELFF; CDR3nt: TGTGCCAGCAGCCTTAGGGCGCCCGGGTTAGGAGGGGAGCTGTTTTTT; d_gene: NA; v_gene: TRBV21-1; abundance: NA; j_gene: TRBJ2-2
CDR3aa: CASSSIYPLNAFF; CDR3nt: TGTGCCAGCAGTTCTATATATCCACTGAATGCTTTCTTT; d_gene: NA; v_gene: TRBV28; abundance: NA; j_gene: TRBJ1-1
CDR3aa: CASSYSPGEVYEQYF; CDR3nt: TGTGCCAGCAGTTACTCTCCAGGGGAGGTCTACGAGCAGTACTTC; d_gene: NA; v_gene: TRBV6-5; abundance: NA; j_gene: TRBJ2-7
CDR3aa: CASSSGRINEKLFF; CDR3nt: TGTGCCAGCAGCTCGGGACGGATAAATGAAAAACTGTTTTTT; d_gene: NA; v_gene: TRBV5-6; abundance: once; j_gene: TRBJ1-4
CDR3aa: CASSFAGGDYGYTF; CDR3nt: TGTGCCAGCAGCTTCGCAGGGGGCGACTATGGCTACACCTTC; d_gene: TRBD1; v_gene: TRBV5-4; abundance: NA; j_gene: TRBJ1-2
CDR3aa: CASSLTRGEQFF; CDR3nt: TGTGCCAGCAGTTTAACGCGAGGTGAGCAGTTCTTC; d_gene: NA; v_gene: TRBV12-3/TRBV12-4; abundance: NA; j_gene: TRBJ2-1
CDR3aa: CASSIVLAGGPDEQFF; CDR3nt: TGTGCCAGTAGTATAGTACTAGCGGGGGGGCCGGATGAGCAGTTCTTC; d_gene: TRBD2; v_gene: TRBV19; abundance: NA; j_gene: TRBJ2-1
CDR3aa: CASSQVQRGASTDTQYF; CDR3nt: TGCGCCAGCAGCCAAGTCCAGCGGGGGGCTAGCACAGATACGCAGTATTTT; d_gene: TRBD2; v_gene: TRBV4-1; abundance: NA; j_gene: TRBJ2-3
CDR3aa: CASSDRGQGNTEAFF; CDR3nt: TGCGCCAGCAGTGATAGGGGACAGGGGAACACTGAAGCTTTCTTT; d_gene: TRBD1; v_gene: TRBV10-2; abundance: NA; j_gene: TRBJ1-1
CDR3aa: CASSLEGYTIYF; CDR3nt: TGTGCCAGCAGCTTAGAGGGTTACACCATATATTTT; d_gene: NA; v_gene: TRBV13; abundance: NA; j_gene: TRBJ1-3
CDR3aa: CAWRGAYEQYF; CDR3nt: TGTGCCTGGAGGGGTGCGTACGAGCAGTACTTC; d_gene: NA; v_gene: TRBV30; abundance: NA; j_gene: TRBJ2-7
CDR3aa: CASSFLGAGSKQQFF; CDR3nt: TGTGCCAGCAGCTTCCTTGGGGCGGGGTCAAAGCAGCAGTTCTTC; d_gene: NA; v_gene: TRBV7-3; abundance: NA; j_gene: TRBJ2-1
CDR3aa: CASSPGRTSGGDTQYF; CDR3nt: TGTGCCAGCAGCCCCGGCCGGACTAGCGGGGGAGATACGCAGTATTTT; d_gene: TRBD2; v_gene: TRBV5-8; abundance: medium-sized; j_gene: TRBJ2-3
CDR3aa: CASLGTGFNTEAFF; CDR3nt: TGTGCCAGCCTCGGGACAGGGTTCAACACTGAAGCTTTCTTT; d_gene: TRBD1; v_gene: TRBV6-4; abundance: NA; j_gene: TRBJ1-1
CDR3aa: CASRRGGANTEAFF; CDR3nt: TGTGCCAGCAGACGGGGCGGAGCGAACACTGAAGCTTTCTTT; d_gene: NA; v_gene: TRBV2; abundance: few; j_gene: TRBJ1-1
CDR3aa: CASSLATGGDSPLHF; CDR3nt: TGTGCCAGCAGCTTAGCCACAGGGGGCGATTCACCCCTCCACTTT; d_gene: TRBD1; v_gene: TRBV7-8; abundance: NA; j_gene: TRBJ1-6
CDR3aa: CASSQEGKHTEAFF; CDR3nt: TGCGCCAGCAGCCAAGAAGGGAAGCACACTGAAGCTTTCTTT; d_gene: NA; v_gene: TRBV4-1; abundance: NA; j_gene: TRBJ1-1
CDR3aa: CATSSQGKGTQYF; CDR3nt: TGTGCCACCAGCAGCCAGGGGAAGGGTACGCAGTATTTT; d_gene: NA; v_gene: TRBV15; abundance: NA; j_gene: TRBJ2-3
CDR3aa: CASSLGLRETEAFF; CDR3nt: TGTGCCAGCAGCTTGGGGTTGCGGGAAACTGAAGCTTTCTTT; d_gene: NA; v_gene: TRBV5-6; abundance: NA; j_gene: TRBJ1-1
CDR3aa: CATSDFSGGSYNEQFF; CDR3nt: TGTGCCACCAGTGATTTTAGCGGGGGGTCCTACAATGAGCAGTTCTTC; d_gene: TRBD2; v_gene: TRBV24-1; abundance: NA; j_gene: TRBJ2-1
CDR3aa: CASSPWTGGDSPLHF; CDR3nt: TGTGCCAGCAGCCCTTGGACAGGGGGTGATTCACCCCTCCACTTT; d_gene: TRBD1; v_gene: TRBV14; abundance: many; j_gene: TRBJ1-6
CDR3aa: CASSSAGGFQPQHF; CDR3nt: TGTGCCAGCAGCTCCGCCGGGGGGTTTCAGCCCCAGCATTTT; d_gene: NA; v_gene: TRBV27; abundance: NA; j_gene: TRBJ1-5
CDR3aa: CASSSGTGGTEAFF; CDR3nt: TGTGCCAGCAGCTCCGGGACAGGGGGCACTGAAGCTTTCTTT; d_gene: TRBD1; v_gene: TRBV13; abundance: once; j_gene: TRBJ1-1
CDR3aa: CATSDLRGRGNTGELFF; CDR3nt: TGTGCCACCAGTGATTTACGGGGCAGGGGTAACACCGGGGAGCTGTTTTTT; d_gene: NA; v_gene: TRBV24-1; abundance: NA; j_gene: TRBJ2-2
CDR3aa: CAWNLGGANSPLHF; CDR3nt: TGTGCCTGGAACCTAGGGGGTGCCAATTCACCCCTCCACTTT; d_gene: NA; v_gene: TRBV30; abundance: once; j_gene: TRBJ1-6
CDR3aa: CASSAGPSYNSPLHF; CDR3nt: TGTGCCAGCAGCGCGGGACCCTCCTATAATTCACCCCTCCACTTT; d_gene: NA; v_gene: TRBV25-1; abundance: few; j_gene: TRBJ1-6
CDR3aa: CASSPQGGDQPQHF; CDR3nt: TGTGCCAGCAGCCCTCAGGGAGGGGACCAGCCCCAGCATTTT; d_gene: NA; v_gene: TRBV2; abundance: few; j_gene: TRBJ1-5
CDR3aa: CGGHRGDTDTQYF; CDR3nt: TGTGGGGGTCACAGGGGGGACACAGATACGCAGTATTTT; d_gene: TRBD1; v_gene: TRBV6-5; abundance: NA; j_gene: TRBJ2-3
CDR3aa: CASSRTGGLAEAFF; CDR3nt: TGTGCCAGCAGCAGGACAGGGGGCCTCGCTGAAGCTTTCTTT; d_gene: TRBD1; v_gene: TRBV5-5; abundance: NA; j_gene: TRBJ1-1
CDR3aa: CASRDSLNTEAFF; CDR3nt: TGTGCCAGCAGGGACAGTCTGAATACTGAAGCTTTCTTT; d_gene: NA; v_gene: TRBV12-3/TRBV12-4; abundance: NA; j_gene: TRBJ1-1
CDR3aa: CASSEAQGSDTQYF; CDR3nt: TGTGCCAGCAGTGAAGCGCAGGGGAGCGATACGCAGTATTTT; d_gene: NA; v_gene: TRBV6-4; abundance: NA; j_gene: TRBJ2-3
CDR3aa: CASIGPRTSYGYTF; CDR3nt: TGTGCCAGCATCGGACCCCGGACGAGCTATGGCTACACCTTC; d_gene: NA; v_gene: TRBV6-5; abundance: NA; j_gene: TRBJ1-2
CDR3aa: CATSRVGRGFGTGELFF; CDR3nt: TGTGCCACCAGCAGAGTAGGACGGGGCTTTGGCACCGGGGAGCTGTTTTTT; d_gene: NA; v_gene: TRBV15; abundance: NA; j_gene: TRBJ2-2
CDR3aa: CASSDGSEQFF; CDR3nt: TGTGCCAGCAGCGATGGGAGTGAGCAGTTCTTC; d_gene: NA; v_gene: TRBV11-1; abundance: NA; j_gene: TRBJ2-1
CDR3aa: CSVGLRERDEKLFF; CDR3nt: TGCAGCGTCGGACTTAGAGAGAGGGACGAAAAACTGTTTTTT; d_gene: NA; v_gene: TRBV29-1; abundance: NA; j_gene: TRBJ1-4
CDR3aa: CASSYSYGVWNTEAFF; CDR3nt: TGTGCCAGCAGTTACTCGTACGGGGTTTGGAACACTGAAGCTTTCTTT; d_gene: NA; v_gene: TRBV6-5; abundance: NA; j_gene: TRBJ1-1
CDR3aa: CAWTRGSGNTIYF; CDR3nt: TGTGCCTGGACCCGGGGGTCAGGAAACACCATATATTTT; d_gene: NA; v_gene: TRBV30; abundance: NA; j_gene: TRBJ1-3
CDR3aa: CASSLVATNEKLFF; CDR3nt: TGTGCCAGCAGCTTAGTCGCAACTAATGAAAAACTGTTTTTT; d_gene: NA; v_gene: TRBV11-3; abundance: many; j_gene: TRBJ1-4
CDR3aa: CASRRDSSSYNSPLHF; CDR3nt: TGTGCCAGTAGGAGGGACTCGAGCTCCTATAATTCACCCCTCCACTTT; d_gene: NA; v_gene: TRBV19; abundance: NA; j_gene: TRBJ1-6
CDR3aa: CASSPDYYEQYF; CDR3nt: TGTGCCAGCAGCCCGGACTACTACGAGCAGTACTTC; d_gene: NA; v_gene: TRBV14; abundance: NA; j_gene: TRBJ2-7
CDR3aa: CSVGLRQGSYEQYF; CDR3nt: TGCAGCGTGGGACTACGACAGGGCTCCTACGAGCAGTACTTC; d_gene: NA; v_gene: TRBV29-1; abundance: NA; j_gene: TRBJ2-7
CDR3aa: CASKPPGRTPLHF; CDR3nt: TGTGCCAGCAAGCCCCCCGGTAGGACACCCCTCCACTTT; d_gene: NA; v_gene: TRBV5-8; abundance: NA; j_gene: TRBJ1-6
CDR3aa: CASSPGAGPGDEQYF; CDR3nt: TGTGCCAGCAGCCCGGGGGCGGGGCCGGGAGACGAGCAGTACTTC; d_gene: NA; v_gene: TRBV5-8; abundance: NA; j_gene: TRBJ2-7
CDR3aa: CASSQGTYNQPQHF; CDR3nt: TGTGCCAGCAGCCAAGGGACCTATAATCAGCCCCAGCATTTT; d_gene: NA; v_gene: TRBV3-1/TRBV3-2; abundance: NA; j_gene: TRBJ1-5
CDR3aa: CASSPRSHGYTF; CDR3nt: TGTGCCAGCAGCCCTCGGAGTCACGGCTACACCTTC; d_gene: NA; v_gene: TRBV7-2; abundance: NA; j_gene: TRBJ1-2
CDR3aa: CATSDAGTDTYEQYF; CDR3nt: TGTGCCACCAGTGACGCCGGGACTGATACCTACGAGCAGTACTTC; d_gene: NA; v_gene: TRBV24-1; abundance: NA; j_gene: TRBJ2-7
CDR3aa: CASIPRLGVAREKLFF; CDR3nt: TGTGCCAGCATACCTCGCCTAGGGGTAGCACGTGAAAAACTGTTTTTT; d_gene: NA; v_gene: TRBV2; abundance: NA; j_gene: TRBJ1-4
CDR3aa: CASSLDSTSNQPQHF; CDR3nt: TGCGCCAGCAGCTTGGACAGCACTAGCAATCAGCCCCAGCATTTT; d_gene: NA; v_gene: TRBV5-1; abundance: NA; j_gene: TRBJ1-5
CDR3aa: CASSEWGAGSKNEQFF; CDR3nt: TGTGCCAGCAGTGAATGGGGGGCGGGTAGCAAAAATGAGCAGTTCTTC; d_gene: NA; v_gene: TRBV6-1; abundance: NA; j_gene: TRBJ2-1
CDR3aa: CASSGRQGSSYNEQFF; CDR3nt: TGTGCCAGCAGCGGCCGACAGGGAAGCTCCTACAATGAGCAGTTCTTC; d_gene: TRBD1; v_gene: TRBV7-9; abundance: NA; j_gene: TRBJ2-1
CDR3aa: CASTEGGYNEQFF; CDR3nt: TGTGCCAGCACGGAGGGCGGTTACAATGAGCAGTTCTTC; d_gene: NA; v_gene: TRBV11-2; abundance: NA; j_gene: TRBJ2-1